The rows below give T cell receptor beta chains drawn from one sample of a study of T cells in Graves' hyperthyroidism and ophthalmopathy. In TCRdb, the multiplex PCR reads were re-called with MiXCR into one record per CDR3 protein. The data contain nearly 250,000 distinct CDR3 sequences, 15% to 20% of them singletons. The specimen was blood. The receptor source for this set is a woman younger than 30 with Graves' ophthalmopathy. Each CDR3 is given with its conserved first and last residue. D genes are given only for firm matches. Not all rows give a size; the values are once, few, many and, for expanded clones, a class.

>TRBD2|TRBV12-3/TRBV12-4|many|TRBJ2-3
TGTGCCAGCAGTTTTGATCGGCGGGGGAGCACAGATACGCAGTATTTT
CASSFDRRGSTDTQYF
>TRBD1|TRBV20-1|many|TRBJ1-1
TGCAGTGCTAGCCAGACAGGGAGGACTGAAGCTTTCTTT
CSASQTGRTEAFF
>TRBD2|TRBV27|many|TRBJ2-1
TGTGCCAGCAGTTCGGGTTCCGGGACTAGCGGGAGGGGGGAGCAGTTCTTC
CASSSGSGTSGRGEQFF
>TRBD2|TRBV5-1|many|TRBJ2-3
TGCGCCAGCAGCTTTGGGGGGGTCCGGGATACGCAGTATTTT
CASSFGGVRDTQYF
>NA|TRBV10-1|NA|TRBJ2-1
TGCGCCAGCAGTTCTAGGATAGCGGAATACAATGAGCAGTTCTTC
CASSSRIAEYNEQFF
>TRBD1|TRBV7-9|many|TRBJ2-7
TGTGCCAGCAGCTTAGCCGGGCAGGGGGCCTCCTACGAGCAGTACTTC
CASSLAGQGASYEQYF
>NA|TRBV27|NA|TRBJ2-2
TGTGCCAGCAGTTTGCAGGACGGACGGACGAACACCGGGGAGCTGTTTTTT
CASSLQDGRTNTGELFF
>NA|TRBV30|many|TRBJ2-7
TGTGCCGGGATCGTGGGCTACGAGCAGTACTTC
CAGIVGYEQYF
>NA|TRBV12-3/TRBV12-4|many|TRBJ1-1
TGTGCCAGCAGCAAGGCAGCGAACACTGAAGCTTTCTTT
CASSKAANTEAFF
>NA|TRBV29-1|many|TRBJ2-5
TGCAGCGTTGTCCCAGAAAAAGAGACCCAGTACTTC
CSVVPEKETQYF
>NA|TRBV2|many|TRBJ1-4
TGTGCCAGCAGTTTAGGTTCTTCAACTAATGAAAAACTGTTTTTT
CASSLGSSTNEKLFF
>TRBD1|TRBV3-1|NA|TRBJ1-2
TGTGCCAGCAGCCAAGAAGCCAGGGGGAACTATGGCTACACCTTC
CASSQEARGNYGYTF